This entry lists 10 T cell receptor beta chains sequenced from one sample in a study of cytomegalovirus exposure and HLA in healthy donors. PCR primers comprised 60 Vbeta and 13 Jbeta primers. Clones were sequenced by immunoSEQ multiplex PCR, and TCRdb holds only the in-frame ones, with some missing. The profile shows fewer than 140,000 clones, 60% to 80% of them singletons. Material for sequencing was PBMCs. These receptors originate from a man in his forties in good health and CMV-seronegative.

The gene calls are TRBV5-1 and TRBJ1-4; D is perhaps TRBD1 (6 bases). The germline gives CDR1 SGHRS, CDR2 YFSETQ. Trimming took 3 bases from V and 4 from J, leaving 10 bases between them. The CDR3 covers 14 residues. As DNA, the CDR3 is TGCGCCAGCAGCTCTGACAGGCTTAATGAAAAACTGTTTTTT. This encodes CASSSDRLNEKLFF.

This clone has a handful of counts. The chain has TRBV12-5 and TRBJ2-2, with 9 bases fitting TRBD1. The V gene end was trimmed by 2 bases and the J gene end by 6 bases; junction bases not matched to a gene: 4. Germline assignment: CDR1 LGHNT and CDR2 FRNRAP. The CDR3 has 15 amino acids. DNA of the CDR3: TGTGCTAGTGGTTTGACAGGGGGCAAAGCCGGGGAGCTGTTTTTT. This codes for CASGLTGGKAGELFF.

The chain couples TRBV29-1 to TRBJ2-2; 8 positions agree with TRBD1. The CDR3 covers 14 residues. Trimming took 6 bases from V and 2 from J; bases not matched to a gene: 5. Per germline, CDR1 SQVTM and CDR2 ANQGSEA. The CDR3 DNA sequence: TGCAGCGTGGAGGACAGGGTAAACACCGGGGAGCTGTTTTTT. Translation gives CSVEDRVNTGELFF.

The genes are TRBV6-6 and TRBJ1-6, with TRBD1 as a possible D gene (5 bases). Germline V gene sequence: CDR1 MNHNY, CDR2 SVGAGI (reference sequence). This CDR3 has 13 amino acids. V was shortened by 7 bases and J by 7 bases, with 11 bases between the two germline ends. CDR3 in DNA: TGTGCCAGCAATACAGGTGGGAATTCACCCCTCCACTTT. Its protein is CASNTGGNSPLHF.

The chain links TRBV5-5 to TRBJ1-6; 7 nucleotides line up with TRBD1. The germline gives CDR1 SGHKS, CDR2 YYEKEE (reference sequence). The trim removed 5 bases at V and 0 bases at J, leaving 14 bases unmatched. CDR3 length: 19 residues. In DNA form, the CDR3 reads TGTGCCAGCAGGAGAGACAGGGCTACTTTAAGCTCCTATAATTCACCCCTCCACTTT. Amino acid sequence: CASRRDRATLSSYNSPLHF.

This chain uses TRBV27 with TRBJ1-6, with D uncertain. The germline CDR1 and CDR2 sequences are MNHEY and SMNVEV (reference sequence). This CDR3 spans 14 amino acids. V lost 3 bases to trimming and J lost 9 bases, with 12 bases between them. CDR3 sequence: CASSFSGAGSPLHF. In DNA, the CDR3 is TGTGCCAGCAGTTTCTCAGGCGCCGGTTCACCCCTCCACTTT.

The J gene is TRBJ2-3, the V gene TRBV7-8; tentatively, D is TRBD1 (5 bases). Trimming cost V 5 bases and J 4 bases, with 16 bases left between them. This CDR3 comprises 15 residues. Germline V CDR1 and CDR2: SGHVS, FQNEAQ. DNA for the CDR3: TGTGCCAGCAGCCCGCTTAGGGGCAGGGCAGATACGCAGTATTTT. It encodes CASSPLRGRADTQYF.

The chain couples TRBV2 to TRBJ1-2; 9 bases agree with TRBD1. The CDR3 sequence is 12 residues long. Per germline, CDR1 SNHLY and CDR2 FYNNEI. The junction had 1 base not matched to a gene; V was cut back by 7 bases and J by 4 bases. The CDR3 reads CASTGQGYGYTF. CDR3 sequence (DNA): TGTGCCAGCACGGGACAGGGCTATGGCTACACCTTC. Drawing the rest from reference TRBV2 and TRBJ1-2, the complete variable domain is EPEVTQTPSHQVTQMGQEVILRCVPISNHLYFYWYRQILGQKVEFLVSFYNNEISEKSEIFDDQFSVERPDGSNFTLKIRSTKLEDSAMYFCASTGQGYGYTFGSGTRLTVV.

V is TRBV10-1 and J is TRBJ2-3; TRBD2 agrees at 8 bases. V gave up 3 bases and J gave up 2 bases; unmatched junction bases: 4. CDR3 length: 15 amino acids. Germline lookup yields CDR1 WNHNN and CDR2 SYGVQD (reference sequence). CDR3 sequence reads: CASSELAENTDTQYF. CDR3 nucleotides: TGCGCCAGCAGTGAACTAGCGGAAAACACAGATACGCAGTATTTT.

V usage is TRBV6-4 and J usage is TRBJ2-3; 7 bases align to TRBD1. Trimming took 5 bases from V and 5 from J; bases not matched to a gene: 7. There are 14 residues in the CDR3. In germline, CDR1 is MRHNA, CDR2 SNTAGT. The CDR3: CASSSNGDRDTQYF. CDR3 nucleotide sequence: TGTGCCAGCAGTTCTAACGGGGACAGAGATACGCAGTATTTT.